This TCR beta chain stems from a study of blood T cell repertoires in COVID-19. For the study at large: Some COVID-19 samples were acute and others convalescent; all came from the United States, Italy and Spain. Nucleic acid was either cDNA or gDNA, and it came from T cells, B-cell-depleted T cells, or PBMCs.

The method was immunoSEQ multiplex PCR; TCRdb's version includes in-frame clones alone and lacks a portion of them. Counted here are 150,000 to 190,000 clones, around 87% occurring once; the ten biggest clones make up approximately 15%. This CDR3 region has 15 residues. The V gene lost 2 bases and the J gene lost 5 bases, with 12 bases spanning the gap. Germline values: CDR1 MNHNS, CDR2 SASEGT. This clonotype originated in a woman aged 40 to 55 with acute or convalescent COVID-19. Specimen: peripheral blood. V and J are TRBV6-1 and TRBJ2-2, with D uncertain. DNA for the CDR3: TGTGCCAGCAGTGAAAACGGTAGAAAAACCGGGGAGCTGTTTTTT. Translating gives CASSENGRKTGELFF.